This T cell receptor (beta chain) was recorded in a study of blood T cell repertoires in COVID-19. Per the study methods: Quantification of nucleated cells was approximated via reference gene primer amplification. Using immunoSEQ multiplex PCR, the repertoire was profiled, and TCRdb retains in-frame clones only, with some absent. That table gives V, J and clone size, and the DNA gave D and trimming. The profile shows a few hundred thousand clones, over 75% of them singletons. This CDR3 is 11 amino acids long. V was trimmed by 3 bases and J by 8 bases, leaving 10 bases between them. Germline assignment: CDR1 SQVTM and CDR2 ANQGSEA.

The sequence came from a woman in her forties or fifties who had recovered from COVID-19. The source material was peripheral blood. V usage is TRBV29-1 and J usage is TRBJ1-2; D is uncertain. CDR3 bases: TGCAGCGTTGATAGCTCTAGGGGCTACACCTTC. Translating gives CSVDSSRGYTF. Together with reference TRBV29-1 and TRBJ1-2, the CDR3 gives the full variable domain: SAVISQKPSRDICQRGTSLTIQCQVDSQVTMMFWYRQQPGQSLTLIATANQGSEATYESGFVIDKFPISRPNLTFSTLTVSNMSPEDSSIYLCSVDSSRGYTFGSGTRLTVV.